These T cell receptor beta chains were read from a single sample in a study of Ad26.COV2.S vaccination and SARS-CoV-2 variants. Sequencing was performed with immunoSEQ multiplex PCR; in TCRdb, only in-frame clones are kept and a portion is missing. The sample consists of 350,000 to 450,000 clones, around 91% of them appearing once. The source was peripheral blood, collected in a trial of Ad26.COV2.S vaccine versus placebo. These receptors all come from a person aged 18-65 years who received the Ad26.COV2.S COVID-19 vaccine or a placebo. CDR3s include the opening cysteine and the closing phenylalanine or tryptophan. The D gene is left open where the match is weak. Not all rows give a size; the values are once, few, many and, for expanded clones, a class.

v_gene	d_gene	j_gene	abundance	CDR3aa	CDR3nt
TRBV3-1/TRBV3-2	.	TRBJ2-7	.	CASSQGVGAYEQYF	TGTGCCAGCAGCCAAGGGGTGGGGGCCTACGAGCAGTACTTC
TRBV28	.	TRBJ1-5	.	CASSLISQGIHQPQHF	TGTGCCAGCAGTTTAATAAGTCAGGGAATTCATCAGCCCCAGCATTTT
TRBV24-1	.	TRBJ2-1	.	CATSSLQREQFF	TGTGCCACCAGTTCCCTCCAGCGCGAGCAGTTCTTC
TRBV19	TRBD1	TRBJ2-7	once	CASSTRTGFYEQYF	TGTGCCAGTAGTACCCGGACAGGGTTCTACGAGCAGTACTTC
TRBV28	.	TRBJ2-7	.	CASSTGTGAYEQYF	TGTGCCAGCAGTACCGGGACTGGGGCCTACGAGCAGTACTTC
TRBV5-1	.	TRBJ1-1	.	CASSPWGQTGTGTEAFF	TGCGCCAGCAGCCCATGGGGTCAAACAGGGACGGGCACTGAAGCTTTCTTT
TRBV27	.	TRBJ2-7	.	CASSPQGRYYEQYF	TGTGCCAGCAGTCCCCAGGGGCGATACTACGAGCAGTACTTC
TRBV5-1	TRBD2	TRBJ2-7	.	CASSFNQGLAGGEQYF	TGCGCCAGCAGCTTTAACCAGGGTCTAGCGGGAGGCGAGCAGTACTTC
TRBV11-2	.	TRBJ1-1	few	CASSLAGGRANTEAFF	TGTGCCAGCAGCTTAGCGGGGGGCAGGGCGAACACTGAAGCTTTCTTT
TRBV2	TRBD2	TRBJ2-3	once	CASSEGSGRGDTQYF	TGTGCCAGCAGTGAAGGTAGCGGGAGGGGAGATACGCAGTATTTT
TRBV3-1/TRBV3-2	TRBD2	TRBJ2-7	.	CASSLPSSGSAEGEQYF	TGTGCCAGCAGCCTTCCATCTAGCGGGAGCGCTGAAGGAGAGCAGTACTTC
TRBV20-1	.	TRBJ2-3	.	CSAITDTQYF	TGCAGTGCCATCACAGATACGCAGTATTTT
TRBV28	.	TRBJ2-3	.	CASQTGTRRTDTQYF	TGTGCCAGCCAAACAGGGACCCGTCGCACAGATACGCAGTATTTT
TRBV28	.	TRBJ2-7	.	CASSLSWSDGKALPSYEQYF	TGTGCCAGCAGTTTATCGTGGTCGGATGGGAAGGCCCTTCCCTCCTACGAGCAGTACTTC
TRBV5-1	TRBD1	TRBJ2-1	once	CASSSFRGSYNEQFF	TGCGCCAGCAGCTCATTCAGGGGGTCCTACAATGAGCAGTTCTTC
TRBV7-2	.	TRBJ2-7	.	CASSFRTPYEQYF	TGTGCCAGCAGCTTCCGGACCCCCTACGAGCAGTACTTC
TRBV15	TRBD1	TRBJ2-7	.	CATSSMGQAREQYF	TGTGCCACCAGCTCCATGGGACAGGCGCGGGAGCAGTACTTC
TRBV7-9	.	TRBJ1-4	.	CASSLGGRTVPNEKLFF	TGTGCCAGCAGCTTAGGAGGTCGGACAGTCCCAAATGAAAAACTGTTTTTT
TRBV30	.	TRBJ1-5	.	CAWSQGILQPQHF	TGTGCCTGGAGTCAAGGGATACTCCAGCCCCAGCATTTT
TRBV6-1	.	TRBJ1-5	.	CASSESWGYQPQHF	TGTGCCAGCAGTGAATCTTGGGGGTATCAGCCCCAGCATTTT
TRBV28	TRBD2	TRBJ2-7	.	CASIRSGRDGQYF	TGTGCCAGCATACGCAGCGGGAGGGACGGGCAGTACTTC
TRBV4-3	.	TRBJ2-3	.	CASSQDSGASRSTQYF	TGCGCCAGCAGCCAAGATTCAGGGGCTTCTAGGAGCACGCAGTATTTT
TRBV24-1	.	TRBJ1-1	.	CATRSGRFF	TGTGCCACCCGCAGTGGGAGATTCTTT
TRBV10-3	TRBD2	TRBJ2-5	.	CAISSRGSEETQYF	TGTGCCATCAGTTCCCGCGGGAGCGAAGAGACCCAGTACTTC
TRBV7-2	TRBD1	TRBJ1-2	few	CASSFVSGQPNGYTF	TGTGCCAGCAGCTTTGTGTCGGGACAGCCTAATGGCTACACCTTC
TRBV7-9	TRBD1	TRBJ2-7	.	CASSAWTGGSYEQYF	TGTGCCAGCAGCGCCTGGACAGGGGGCTCCTACGAGCAGTACTTC
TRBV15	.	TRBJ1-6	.	CATSSRQYNSPLHF	TGTGCCACCAGCAGCAGACAGTATAATTCACCCCTCCACTTT
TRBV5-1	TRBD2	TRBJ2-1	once	CASSSTSGRAGNEQFF	TGCGCCAGCAGCTCGACTAGCGGGAGGGCCGGCAATGAGCAGTTCTTC
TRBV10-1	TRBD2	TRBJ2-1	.	CASSEWGGRGMNEQFF	TGCGCCAGCAGTGAGTGGGGTGGGAGGGGAATGAATGAGCAGTTCTTC